This T cell receptor beta chain was sequenced for a study of cytomegalovirus exposure and HLA in healthy donors. In the case of this clone: A read error may account for a junction end that differs from germline.

Germline V gene sequence: CDR1 MNHNY, CDR2 SVGAGI (reference sequence). CDR3 length: 14 amino acids. 13 Jbeta primers and 60 Vbeta primers were used for the PCR. Some clones are missing from TCRdb's copy, which holds only in-frame ones; the method was immunoSEQ multiplex PCR. The profile shows about 140,000 clones, approximately 65% of them singletons. The chain carries TRBV6-6 and TRBJ2-5; weak D call: TRBD2 (6 bases). This TCR was sampled from an older woman in good health and CMV-seronegative. Sequenced: PBMCs. DNA for the CDR3: TGTGCCAGCAGTTACTTTTTGGGAGGAGAGACCCTGTACTTC. It codes for CASSYFLGGETLYF.